This T cell receptor (beta chain) was recorded in a study of shared clonotypes between healthy human individuals. Once extracted for a subset, genomic DNA was divided evenly among several immunoSEQ plates. Sequenced by immunoSEQ multiplex PCR; TCRdb stores in-frame clones only, minus some. The repertoire includes about 120,000 clones, 68% of them detected once, and 24% sits in the top ten. Between the trimmed V and J ends, which lost 1 base and 0 bases, there was a span of 6 bases. Germline-derived CDR1 and CDR2 are MNHNS and SASEGT. The CDR3 extends over 15 amino acids. This clone was detected many times.

The TCR sequence derives from a woman aged 25-40 years in good health. Sequenced sample: memory CD8+ T cells sorted from blood. As to subset: CD45RO+ cells pooled with CCR7-negative TemRA cells. The genes are TRBV6-1 and TRBJ2-2; no definite D call. CDR3 DNA sequence: TGTGCCAGCAGTGAAGGCCCTACGAACACCGGGGAGCTGTTTTTT. Its protein is CASSEGPTNTGELFF.